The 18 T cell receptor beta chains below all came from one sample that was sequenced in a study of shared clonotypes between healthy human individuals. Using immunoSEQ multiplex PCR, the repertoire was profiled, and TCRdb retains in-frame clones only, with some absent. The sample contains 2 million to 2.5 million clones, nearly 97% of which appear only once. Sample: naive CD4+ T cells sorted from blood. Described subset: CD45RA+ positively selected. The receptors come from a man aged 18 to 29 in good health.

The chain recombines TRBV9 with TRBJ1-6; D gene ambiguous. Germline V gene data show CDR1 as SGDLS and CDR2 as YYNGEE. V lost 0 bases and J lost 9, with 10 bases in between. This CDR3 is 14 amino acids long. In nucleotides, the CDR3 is TGTGCCAGCAGCGTAGGTGCAGAGGGTTCACCCCTCCACTTT. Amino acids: CASSVGAEGSPLHF. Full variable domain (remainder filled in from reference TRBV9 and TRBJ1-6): DSGVTQTPKHLITATGQRVTLRCSPRSGDLSVYWYQQSLDQGLQFLIQYYNGEERAKGNILERFSAQQFPDLHSELNLSSLELGDSALYFCASSVGAEGSPLHFGNGTRLTVT.

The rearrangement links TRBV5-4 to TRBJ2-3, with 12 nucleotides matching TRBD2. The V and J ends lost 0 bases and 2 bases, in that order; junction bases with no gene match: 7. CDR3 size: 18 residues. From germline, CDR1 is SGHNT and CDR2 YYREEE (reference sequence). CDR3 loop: CASSLEGLAGGTTDTQYF. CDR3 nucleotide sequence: TGTGCCAGCAGCTTGGAGGGGCTAGCGGGAGGGACCACAGATACGCAGTATTTT. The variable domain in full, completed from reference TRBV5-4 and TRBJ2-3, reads ETGVTQSPTHLIKTRGQQVTLRCSSQSGHNTVSWYQQALGQGPQFIFQYYREEENGRGNFPPRFSGLQFPNYSSELNVNALELDDSALYLCASSLEGLAGGTTDTQYFGPGTRLTVL.

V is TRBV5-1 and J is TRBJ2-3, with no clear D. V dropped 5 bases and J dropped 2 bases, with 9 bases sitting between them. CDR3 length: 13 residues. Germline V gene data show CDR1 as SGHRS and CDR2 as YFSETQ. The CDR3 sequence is CASRSDNTDTQYF. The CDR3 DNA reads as TGCGCCAGCAGATCCGACAACACAGATACGCAGTATTTT.

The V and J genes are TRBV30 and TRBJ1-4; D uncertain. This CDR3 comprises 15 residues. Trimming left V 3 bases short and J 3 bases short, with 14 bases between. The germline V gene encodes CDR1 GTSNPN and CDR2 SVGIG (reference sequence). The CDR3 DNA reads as TGTGCCTGGAGGGCCTTTGGCGTGGCTAATGAAAAACTGTTTTTT. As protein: CAWRAFGVANEKLFF.

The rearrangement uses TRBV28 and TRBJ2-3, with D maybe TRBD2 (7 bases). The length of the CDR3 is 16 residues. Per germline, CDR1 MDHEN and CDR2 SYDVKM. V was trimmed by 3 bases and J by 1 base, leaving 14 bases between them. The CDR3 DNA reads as TGTGCCAGCAGTTTTCCCCGGGGGGCGGGCACAGATACGCAGTATTTT. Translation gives CASSFPRGAGTDTQYF.

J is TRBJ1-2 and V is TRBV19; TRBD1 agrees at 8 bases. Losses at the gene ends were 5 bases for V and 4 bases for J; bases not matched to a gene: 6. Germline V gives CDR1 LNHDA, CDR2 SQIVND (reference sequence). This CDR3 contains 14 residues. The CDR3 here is CASSPDRVGYGYTF. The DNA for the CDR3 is TGTGCCAGTAGTCCGGACAGGGTTGGCTATGGCTACACCTTC. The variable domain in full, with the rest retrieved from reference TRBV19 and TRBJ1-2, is DGGITQSPKYLFRKEGQNVTLSCEQNLNHDAMYWYRQDPGQGLRLIYYSQIVNDFQKGDIAEGYSVSREKKESFPLTVTSAQKNPTAFYLCASSPDRVGYGYTFGSGTRLTVV.

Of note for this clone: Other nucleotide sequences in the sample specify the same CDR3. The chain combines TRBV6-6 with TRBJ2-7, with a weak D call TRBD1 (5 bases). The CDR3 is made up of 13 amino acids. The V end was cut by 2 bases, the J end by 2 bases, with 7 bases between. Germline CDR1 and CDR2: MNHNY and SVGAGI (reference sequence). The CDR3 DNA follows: TGTGCCAGCAGTTACGGACAAACCTACGAGCAGTACTTC. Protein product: CASSYGQTYEQYF.

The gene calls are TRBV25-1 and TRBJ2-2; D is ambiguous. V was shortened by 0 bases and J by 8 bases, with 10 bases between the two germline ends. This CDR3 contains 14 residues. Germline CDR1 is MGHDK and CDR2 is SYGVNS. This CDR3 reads CASSEYHGRGELFF. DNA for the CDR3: TGTGCCAGCAGTGAATATCATGGCCGAGGGGAGCTGTTTTTT.

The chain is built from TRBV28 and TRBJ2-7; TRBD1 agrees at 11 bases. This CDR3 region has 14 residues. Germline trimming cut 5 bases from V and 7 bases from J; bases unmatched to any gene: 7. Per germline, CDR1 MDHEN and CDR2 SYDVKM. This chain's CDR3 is CASSLGQGVEEQYF. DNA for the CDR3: TGTGCCAGCAGTCTGGGACAGGGGGTTGAGGAGCAGTACTTC.

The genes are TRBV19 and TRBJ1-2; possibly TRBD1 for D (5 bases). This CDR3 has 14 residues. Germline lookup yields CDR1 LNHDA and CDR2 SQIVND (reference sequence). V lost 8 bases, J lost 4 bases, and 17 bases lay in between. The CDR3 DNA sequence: TGTGCCAGTCGCCCCGGGGGAGACACCTATGGCTACACCTTC. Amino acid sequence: CASRPGGDTYGYTF.

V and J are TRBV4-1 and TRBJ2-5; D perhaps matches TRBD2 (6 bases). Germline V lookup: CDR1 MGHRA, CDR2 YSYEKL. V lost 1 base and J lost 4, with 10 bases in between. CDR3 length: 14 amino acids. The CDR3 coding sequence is TGCGCCAGCAGCCAAGCGGGGGTCCCAGAGACCCAGTACTTC. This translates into CASSQAGVPETQYF.

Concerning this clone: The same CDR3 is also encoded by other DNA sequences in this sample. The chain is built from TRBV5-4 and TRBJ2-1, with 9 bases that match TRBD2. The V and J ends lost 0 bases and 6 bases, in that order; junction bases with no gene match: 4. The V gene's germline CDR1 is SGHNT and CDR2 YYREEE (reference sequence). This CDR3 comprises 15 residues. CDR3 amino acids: CASSLGLAGRNEQFF. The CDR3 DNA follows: TGTGCCAGCAGCTTGGGGCTAGCGGGGCGCAATGAGCAGTTCTTC.

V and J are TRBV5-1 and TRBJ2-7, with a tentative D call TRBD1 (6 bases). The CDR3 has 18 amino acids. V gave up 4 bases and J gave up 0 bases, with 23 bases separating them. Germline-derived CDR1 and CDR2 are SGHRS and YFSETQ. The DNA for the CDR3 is TGCGCCAGCAGCCCTAAAAACATCGGGACGGACAGCTCCTACGAGCAGTACTTC. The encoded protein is CASSPKNIGTDSSYEQYF.

As DNA, the CDR3 is TGCGCCAGCAGTGACCCCTCGGACAGGGCAGATACGCAGTATTTT. Translated, it gives CASSDPSDRADTQYF. The rearrangement uses TRBV10-1 and TRBJ2-3, with 8 bases identical to TRBD1. Germline trimming cut 3 bases from V and 4 bases from J; bases unmatched to any gene: 6. The CDR3 runs 15 residues. In germline, CDR1 is WNHNN, CDR2 SYGVQD (reference sequence).

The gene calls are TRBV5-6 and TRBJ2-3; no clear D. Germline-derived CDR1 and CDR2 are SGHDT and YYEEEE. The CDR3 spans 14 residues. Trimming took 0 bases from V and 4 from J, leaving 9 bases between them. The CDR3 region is CASSLASIADTQYF. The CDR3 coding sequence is TGTGCCAGCAGCTTGGCCTCGATTGCAGATACGCAGTATTTT.

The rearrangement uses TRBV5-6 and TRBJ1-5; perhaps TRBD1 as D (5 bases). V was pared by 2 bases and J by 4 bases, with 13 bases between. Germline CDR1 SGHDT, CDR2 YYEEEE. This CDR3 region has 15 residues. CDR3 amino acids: CASSFSGPPNQPQHF. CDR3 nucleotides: TGTGCCAGCAGCTTCTCGGGGCCCCCGAATCAGCCCCAGCATTTT.

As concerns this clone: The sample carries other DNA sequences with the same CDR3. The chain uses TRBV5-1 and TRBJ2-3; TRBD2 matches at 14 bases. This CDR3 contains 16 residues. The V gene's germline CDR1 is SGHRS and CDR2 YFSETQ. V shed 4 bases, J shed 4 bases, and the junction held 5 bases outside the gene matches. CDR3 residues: CASSPGTSGSADTQYF. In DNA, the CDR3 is TGCGCCAGCAGCCCGGGGACTAGCGGGAGTGCAGATACGCAGTATTTT. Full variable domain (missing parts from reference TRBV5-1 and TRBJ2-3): KAGVTQTPRYLIKTRGQQVTLSCSPISGHRSVSWYQQTPGQGLQFLFEYFSETQRNKGNFPGRFSGRQFSNSRSEMNVSTLELGDSALYLCASSPGTSGSADTQYFGPGTRLTVL.

The chain's CDR3 is CASSIGLGSSSDTQYF. The CDR3 DNA reads as TGTGCCAGCAGCATCGGCTTGGGCTCCTCCTCAGATACGCAGTATTTT. The chain employs TRBV7-9 and TRBJ2-3; D unresolved. Germline CDR1 is SEHNR and CDR2 is FQNEAQ (reference sequence). V was trimmed by 5 bases and J by 4 bases, leaving 19 bases between them. The CDR3 extends over 16 amino acids. Variable domain in full (rest from reference TRBV7-9 and TRBJ2-3): DTGVSQNPRHKITKRGQNVTFRCDPISEHNRLYWYRQTLGQGPEFLTYFQNEAQLEKSRLLSDRFSAERPKGSFSTLEIQRTEQGDSAMYLCASSIGLGSSSDTQYFGPGTRLTVL.